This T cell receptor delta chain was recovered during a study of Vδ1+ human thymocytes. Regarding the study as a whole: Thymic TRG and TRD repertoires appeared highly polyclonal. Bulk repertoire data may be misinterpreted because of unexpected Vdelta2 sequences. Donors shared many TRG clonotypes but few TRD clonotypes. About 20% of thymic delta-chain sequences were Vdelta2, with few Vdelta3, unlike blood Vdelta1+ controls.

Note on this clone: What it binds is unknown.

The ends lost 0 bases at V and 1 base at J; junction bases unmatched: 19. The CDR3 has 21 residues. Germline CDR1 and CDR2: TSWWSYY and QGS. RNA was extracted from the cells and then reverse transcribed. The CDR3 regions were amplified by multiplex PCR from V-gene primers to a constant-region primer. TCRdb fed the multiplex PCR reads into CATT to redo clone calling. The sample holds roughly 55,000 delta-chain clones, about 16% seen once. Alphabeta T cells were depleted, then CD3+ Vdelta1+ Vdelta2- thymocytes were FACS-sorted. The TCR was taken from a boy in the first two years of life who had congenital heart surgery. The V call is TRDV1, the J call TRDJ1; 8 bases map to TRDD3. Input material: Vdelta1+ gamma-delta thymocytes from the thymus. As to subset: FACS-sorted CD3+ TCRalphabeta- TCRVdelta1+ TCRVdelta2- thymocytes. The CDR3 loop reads CALGELSSFSVLGVATDKLIF. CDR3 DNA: TGTGCTCTTGGGGAACTCTCGTCCTTCTCCGTACTGGGGGTCGCCACCGATAAACTCATCTTT.